The text below deals with one T cell receptor (beta chain). Antigen: not known. The table came from immunoSEQ multiplex PCR; TCRdb's copy has only in-frame clones and leaves some out. This repertoire shows 130,000 to 150,000 clones, 92% found once; its top ten account for less than 2%. The CDR3 spans 16 residues. The ends were cut back, 4 bases at V and 3 bases at J, with 19 bases in the middle. CDR1 and CDR2 (germline): MNHEY, SMNVEV (reference sequence). The data originate from a study of T cell responses to AZD1222 COVID-19 vaccine. About the research overall: The analysis combined second doses at about 4 or about 12 weeks.

Overall study findings and caveats: Without day 14 samples, only post-peak T cell repertoires were studied. Elevations in Spike-specific TCR breadth and depth followed administration of two AZD1222 doses. White British people made up most donors, females outnumbered males, and clonal diversity was possibly underestimated.

The starting material was peripheral blood, obtained on day 0 of AZD1222 vaccination. This clonotype originated in an adult in good health. The chain uses TRBV27 and TRBJ2-7, with no clear D. The chain's CDR3 is CASSSPRQPGVYEQYF. As DNA, the CDR3 is TGTGCCAGCAGTTCCCCCCGGCAGCCAGGAGTCTACGAGCAGTACTTC.